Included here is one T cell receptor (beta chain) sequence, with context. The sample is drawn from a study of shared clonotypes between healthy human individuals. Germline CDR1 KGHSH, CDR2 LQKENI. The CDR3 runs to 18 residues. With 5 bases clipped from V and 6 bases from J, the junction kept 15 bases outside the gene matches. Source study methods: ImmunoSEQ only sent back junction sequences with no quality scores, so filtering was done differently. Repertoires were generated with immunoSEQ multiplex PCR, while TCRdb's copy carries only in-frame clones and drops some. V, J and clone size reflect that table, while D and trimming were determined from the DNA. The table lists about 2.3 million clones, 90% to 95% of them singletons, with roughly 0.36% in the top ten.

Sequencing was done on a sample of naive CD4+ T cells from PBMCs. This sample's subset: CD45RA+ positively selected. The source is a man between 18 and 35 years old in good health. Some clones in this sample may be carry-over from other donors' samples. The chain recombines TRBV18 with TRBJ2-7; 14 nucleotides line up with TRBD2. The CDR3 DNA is TGTGCCAGCTCAACCCGGACTAGCGGGAGGACCGTCTCTTTCGAGCAGTACTTC. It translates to CASSTRTSGRTVSFEQYF.